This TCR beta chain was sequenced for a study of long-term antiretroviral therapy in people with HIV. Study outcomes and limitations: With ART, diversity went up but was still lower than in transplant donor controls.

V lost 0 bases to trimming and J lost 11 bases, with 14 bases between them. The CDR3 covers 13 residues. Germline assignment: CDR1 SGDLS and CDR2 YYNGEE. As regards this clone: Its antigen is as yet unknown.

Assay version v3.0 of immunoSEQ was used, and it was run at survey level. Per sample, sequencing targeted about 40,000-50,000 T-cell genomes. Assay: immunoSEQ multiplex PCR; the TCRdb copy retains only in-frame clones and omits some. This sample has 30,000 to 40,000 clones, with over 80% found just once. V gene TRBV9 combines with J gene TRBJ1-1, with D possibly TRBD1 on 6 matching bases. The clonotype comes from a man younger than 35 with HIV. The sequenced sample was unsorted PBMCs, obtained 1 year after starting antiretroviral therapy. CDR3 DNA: TGTGCCAGCAGCGTAGGGGGGCAGGGTGAGGCTTTCTTT. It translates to CASSVGGQGEAFF.